A single sample gave rise to the 20 T cell receptor beta chains below, sequenced in a study of T-cell memory formation after mild COVID-19. One entry per CDR3 protein results from TCRdb running MiXCR on the 5' RACE reads. The sample has almost 350,000 distinct CDR3 sequences, less than 25% seen once. Input material: PBMCs or a T cell subset sorted from them (not recorded which). Receptors originate from a man aged 18 to 29 who had mild COVID-19 (a few samples of this study predate the infection). Cell type and time point are not known.

This clonotype was picked up a small number of times. It may be a read error: a sequence one base away is much more abundant. This chain connects TRBV25-1 to TRBJ2-5; no definite D call. Deletions cut 2 bases from V and 7 bases from J, with 2 bases between. This CDR3 contains 10 residues. Germline values: CDR1 MGHDK, CDR2 SYGVNS. DNA for the CDR3: TGTGCCAGCAGTGAAGGGACCCAGTACTTC. This encodes CASSEGTQYF.

This clonotype was counted many times. The chain combines TRBV6-5 with TRBJ2-7; D is perhaps TRBD2 (6 bases). The V end was cut by 6 bases, the J end by 5 bases, with 17 bases between. The CDR3 length is 14 residues. Germline assignment: CDR1 MNHEY and CDR2 SVGAGI. DNA for the CDR3: TGTGCCAGCAGACCCTCCCTAGCGAGCCACGAGCAGTACTTC. This sequence encodes CASRPSLASHEQYF.

The rearrangement uses TRBV7-2 and TRBJ2-7; D is ambiguous. This CDR3 region has 13 residues. Trimming left V 5 bases short and J 0 bases short, with 8 bases between. The germline V gene has CDR1 SGHTA and CDR2 FQGNSA. Written as DNA, the CDR3 is TGTGCCAGCAGCCGCGTGAGCTCCTACGAGCAGTACTTC. It translates to CASSRVSSYEQYF.

This clonotype appeared many times. The chain couples TRBV7-9 to TRBJ2-1, with D uncertain. CDR1 is SEHNR, CDR2 FQNEAQ, per germline (reference sequence). CDR3 length: 12 amino acids. Trimming removed 5 bases at V and 4 bases at J, with 6 bases between. DNA of the CDR3: TGTGCCAGCAGCCCTACTTACAATGAGCAGTTCTTC. This codes for CASSPTYNEQFF.

This clonotype was seen a few times. The genes are TRBV5-5 and TRBJ2-5; 12 nucleotides match TRBD1. This CDR3 comprises 15 residues. Trimming cost V 5 bases and J 4 bases; bases outside gene matches: 6. Germline CDR1 and CDR2: SGHKS and YYEKEE (reference sequence). CDR3 in DNA: TGTGCCAGCAGACCCGGGGACAGGGGGCGAGAGACCCAGTACTTC. Translating gives CASRPGDRGRETQYF. Supplemented by reference TRBV5-5 and TRBJ2-5, the full variable domain reads DAGVTQSPTHLIKTRGQQVTLRCSPISGHKSVSWYQQVLGQGPQFIFQYYEKEERGRGNFPDRFSARQFPNYSSELNVNALLLGDSALYLCASRPGDRGRETQYFGPGTRLLVL.

This clonotype was found a few times. The chain links TRBV7-2 to TRBJ1-2; D is unclear. CDR1 is SGHTA, CDR2 FQGNSA, per germline. Trimming stripped 2 bases from V and 8 bases from J, with 9 bases between. The CDR3 spans 12 residues. In DNA, the CDR3 is TGTGCCAGCAGCTTAAGGAGCGTAGGCTACACCTTC. This translates into CASSLRSVGYTF. Complete variable domain (other parts from reference TRBV7-2 and TRBJ1-2): GAGVSQSPSNKVTEKGKDVELRCDPISGHTALYWYRQSLGQGLEFLIYFQGNSAPDKSGLPSDRFSAERTGGSVSTLTIQRTQQEDSAVYLCASSLRSVGYTFGSGTRLTVV.

This clonotype has a handful of counts. This chain joins TRBV11-2 and TRBJ2-1; 12 positions match TRBD2. Germline CDR1 SGHAT, CDR2 FQNNGV. This CDR3 contains 15 residues. Trimming cost V 1 base and J 8 bases; bases outside gene matches: 3. The DNA of the CDR3 is TGTGCCAGCAGCTTAGTCCTAGCGGGGGGGGATGAGCAGTTCTTC. It yields the protein CASSLVLAGGDEQFF.

This clonotype showed up just a few times. The V gene is TRBV20-1, the J gene TRBJ1-2; D might be TRBD1 (5 bases). Trimming shortened V by 3 bases and J by 1 base, and 18 bases separated the two germline ends. Germline CDR1 and CDR2: DFQATT and SNEGSKA (reference sequence). This CDR3 comprises 16 residues. The chain's CDR3 is CSASEGYYPINYGYTF. Written as DNA, the CDR3 is TGCAGTGCTAGCGAGGGGTACTACCCGATTAACTATGGCTACACCTTC.

This clonotype was detected only once. The chain links TRBV4-1 to TRBJ2-5; tentatively, D is TRBD2 (6 bases). Per germline, CDR1 MGHRA and CDR2 YSYEKL. Trimming cost V 3 bases and J 0 bases, with 20 bases left between them. The CDR3 loop spans 18 amino acids. DNA of the CDR3: TGCGCCAGCAGCCAGCTCGGGCGGGGACCCCTATACCAAGAGACCCAGTACTTC. Its translation is CASSQLGRGPLYQETQYF.

V usage is TRBV9 and J usage is TRBJ2-5; 11 positions agree with TRBD2. The germline V gene has CDR1 SGDLS and CDR2 YYNGEE. Losses at the gene ends were 5 bases for V and 4 bases for J; bases not matched to a gene: 4. This CDR3 region has 14 residues. CDR3 region: CASSDLAGGETQYF. Here the CDR3 DNA reads TGTGCCAGCAGTGACCTAGCGGGGGGAGAGACCCAGTACTTC.

This clonotype was detected only a few times. The rearrangement joins TRBV7-9 to TRBJ1-2; no firm D call. The CDR3 runs 14 residues. Germline CDR1 SEHNR, CDR2 FQNEAQ (reference sequence). V lost 2 bases and J lost 8, with 15 bases in between. CDR3 in DNA: TGTGCCAGCAGCTTACAGCTATCAGGTGGCGGCTACACCTTC. It translates to CASSLQLSGGGYTF.

This clonotype was observed a handful of times. The rearrangement links TRBV4-3 to TRBJ1-1, with D unclear. The length of the CDR3 is 14 residues. V was pared by 2 bases and J by 5 bases, with 12 bases between. Germline V CDR1 and CDR2: LGHNA, YSLEER. The CDR3 here is CASSQTRGWTEAFF. The CDR3 DNA sequence: TGCGCCAGCAGCCAAACAAGAGGTTGGACTGAAGCTTTCTTT.

The V call is TRBV6-6, the J call TRBJ2-7; 9 nucleotides agree with TRBD1. After removal of 0 bases from V and 2 bases from J, the junction contained 5 bases not matched to a gene. The CDR3 is 16 residues long. Germline V gene sequence: CDR1 MNHNY, CDR2 SVGAGI (reference sequence). CDR3 loop: CASSYSGTGWTYEQYV. In DNA form, the CDR3 reads TGTGCCAGCAGTTACTCCGGGACAGGGTGGACCTACGAGCAGTACGTC.

CDR3 sequence (DNA): TGTGCCAGCAGCTCCCTGATGGACAGGGCTAAAGGCTACACCTTC. It specifies CASSSLMDRAKGYTF. The V and J genes are TRBV12-3 or TRBV12-4 and TRBJ1-2, with 8 bases aligning to TRBD1. This CDR3 contains 15 residues. V lost 6 bases and J lost 8; bases outside the gene matches: 14.

CDR3: CASSLVAGVPNEQFF. In DNA, the CDR3 is TGTGCCAGCAGCTTAGTAGCGGGGGTGCCCAATGAGCAGTTCTTC. This chain uses TRBV7-9 with TRBJ2-1; 9 nucleotides agree with TRBD2. CDR3 length: 15 residues. V lost 1 base to trimming and J lost 6 bases; unmatched junction nucleotides: 4. Per the germline V gene, CDR1 is SEHNR and CDR2 is FQNEAQ (reference sequence).

V is TRBV4-1 and J is TRBJ2-1; 10 bases agree with TRBD1. After removal of 3 bases from V and 7 bases from J, the junction contained 6 bases not matched to a gene. Germline CDR1 MGHRA, CDR2 YSYEKL. This CDR3 contains 15 residues. DNA of the CDR3: TGCGCCAGCAGCCATGGACAGGGGGAGATGAATGAGCAGTTCTTC. This translates into CASSHGQGEMNEQFF.

The rearrangement joins TRBV6-2 or TRBV6-3 to TRBJ2-2; unclear D gene. V shed 6 bases and J shed 2 bases, with 10 bases lying between them. The CDR3 extends over 14 amino acids. CDR1 is MNHEY, CDR2 SVGEGT, per germline. For the CDR3, the DNA is TGTGCCAGCAGACGAGACGGCAACACCGGGGAGCTGTTTTTT. Its translation: CASRRDGNTGELFF.

DNA for the CDR3: TGTGCCAGCAGTGAAGTCGGCAGGGAGGGAGAAAAACTGTTTTTT. Protein: CASSEVGREGEKLFF. J is TRBJ1-4 and V is TRBV2, with a weak D call TRBD1 (5 bases). Germline values: CDR1 SNHLY, CDR2 FYNNEI. The CDR3 covers 15 residues. Deletions cut 1 base from V and 8 bases from J, with 14 bases between.

In this sample, this clonotype turned up a few times. The rearrangement joins TRBV13 to TRBJ2-3; TRBD1 or TRBD2 may be the D gene (5 bases each). V was clipped by 2 bases and J by 4 bases, with 19 bases between them. CDR3 length: 17 residues. Per the germline V gene, CDR1 is PRHDT and CDR2 is FYEKMQ (reference sequence). The CDR3 loop is CASSLRGISPGSDTQYF. The CDR3 region has the DNA TGTGCCAGCAGCTTACGGGGTATCTCCCCAGGGTCAGATACGCAGTATTTT.

This clonotype has at least ten counts. The genes are TRBV7-2 and TRBJ2-3, with D uncertain. The germline V gene has CDR1 SGHTA and CDR2 FQGNSA. V was trimmed by 5 bases and J by 2 bases, leaving 20 bases between them. The CDR3 is 17 residues long. This CDR3 reads CASSLQLLGGLTDTQYF. CDR3 in DNA: TGTGCCAGCAGCCTGCAGCTTTTGGGCGGTCTCACAGATACGCAGTATTTT.